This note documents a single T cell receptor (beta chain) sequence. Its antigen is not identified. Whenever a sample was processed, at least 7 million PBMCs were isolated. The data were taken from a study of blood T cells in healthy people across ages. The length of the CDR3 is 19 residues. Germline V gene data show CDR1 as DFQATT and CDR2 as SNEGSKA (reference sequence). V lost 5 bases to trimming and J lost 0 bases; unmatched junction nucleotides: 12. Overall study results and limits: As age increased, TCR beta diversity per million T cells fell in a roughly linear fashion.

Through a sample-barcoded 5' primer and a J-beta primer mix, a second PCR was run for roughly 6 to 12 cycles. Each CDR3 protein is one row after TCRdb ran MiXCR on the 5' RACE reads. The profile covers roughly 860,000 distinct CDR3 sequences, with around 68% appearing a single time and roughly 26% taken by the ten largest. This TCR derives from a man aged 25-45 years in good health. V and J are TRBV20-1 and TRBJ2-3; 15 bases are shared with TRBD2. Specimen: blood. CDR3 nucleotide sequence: TGCAGTGCTGTCGGACTAGCGGGGGGGCCGTATGTCAGCACAGATACGCAGTATTTT. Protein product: CSAVGLAGGPYVSTDTQYF.